Listed here is a single T cell receptor beta chain. In the source study's methods: Amplification of reference gene primers was used by the study to estimate nucleated cell counts. The method was immunoSEQ multiplex PCR; TCRdb's version includes in-frame clones alone and lacks a portion of them. D and trimming come from the DNA, and the V and J calls and clone size come from that table. The top ten clones hold roughly 7% of a sample with a few hundred thousand clones, 80% to 95% of them seen once. The V gene's germline CDR1 is SNHLY and CDR2 FYNNEI. V was cut by 11 bases and J by 7 bases, with 18 bases left in between. The CDR3 sequence is 13 residues long. The Seattle site enrolled patients during active infection and followed them longitudinally. These data originate in a study of blood T cell repertoires in COVID-19. Study context: Whether acute or convalescent, the COVID-19 samples came from the United States, Italy and Spain. Sources were T cells, B-cell-depleted T cells, or PBMCs; the material itself was cDNA or gDNA.

The V and J genes are TRBV2 and TRBJ1-5; D call uncertain. Input material: peripheral blood. This TCR was sampled from a woman aged 25 to 39 with COVID-19, enrolled during active disease. The CDR3 sequence: CAGKRAAGQPQHF. Here the CDR3 DNA reads TGTGCCGGCAAACGGGCAGCGGGGCAGCCCCAGCATTTT. The full variable domain, with the rest looked up from reference TRBV2 and TRBJ1-5, is EPEVTQTPSHQVTQMGQEVILRCVPISNHLYFYWYRQILGQKVEFLVSFYNNEISEKSEIFDDQFSVERPDGSNFTLKIRSTKLEDSAMYFCAGKRAAGQPQHFGDGTRLSIL.